The entry below describes one TCR beta chain. Its cognate antigen is unknown. Preparation of TRB cDNA libraries relied on 5' RACE carrying UMI labels. TCRdb reprocessed the 5' RACE reads, keeping one entry per CDR3 protein, no DNA. Across about 90,000 distinct CDR3 sequences, the top ten clones capture about 1% of the sample. These data are taken from a study of CXCR3-negative and CXCR3-positive naive CD8 T cells. Broader study findings: Memory cells differed in TRBV-TRBJ usage, but naive CXCR3-negative and CXCR3-positive cells had similar usage. CXCR3-expressing naive cells carried TRB CDR3s more hydrophobic than those of CXCR3-negative naive cells. After cryopreservation, expression of CXCR3 was partially reduced, and most assays were run with fresh PBMCs.

Germline-derived CDR1 and CDR2 are SGHDN and FVKESK. This CDR3 comprises 14 residues. Naive CD8+ T cells displayed a CD45RO-CCR7+CD27+CD95- phenotype. The V gene is TRBV14, the J gene TRBJ2-7; TCRdb names TRBD2, which stays unverified in the absence of DNA. Sequencing used naive CXCR3- CD8+ T cells from blood. Subset meaning: CD45RO-CCR7+CD27+CD95- naive CD8+ T cells lacking CXCR3 (TNR3-). This TCR was sampled from a human donor in good health. Some clones in this sample may be carry-over from other donors' samples. The CDR3 spells CASSQRENPHEQYF.